These 10 T cell receptor beta chains share one sample of origin, sequenced in a study of blood T cell repertoires in COVID-19. The protocol was immunoSEQ multiplex PCR, while the TCRdb copy is restricted to in-frame clones and leaves out a portion. The sample comprises about 470,000 clones, roughly 87% of which are singletons, and about 0.65% rests with the top ten. The sequencing sample was made of PBMCs or T cells enriched from blood (not recorded which). These receptors were collected from a woman younger than 30 who had recovered from COVID-19.

The J gene is TRBJ1-1, the V gene TRBV7-3; no clear D. V lost 10 bases and J 2 bases, leaving 5 bases between the germline ends. Germline CDR1 reads SGHTA; CDR2 reads FQGTGA. This CDR3 region has 10 residues. The CDR3 bases are TGTGCCAAGCCAAACACTGAAGCTTTCTTT. Amino acids: CAKPNTEAFF. Looking up the rest from reference TRBV7-3 and TRBJ1-1 gives the full variable domain: GAGVSQTPSNKVTEKGKYVELRCDPISGHTALYWYRQSLGQGPEFLIYFQGTGAADDSGLPNDRFFAVRPEGSVSTLKIQRTERGDSAVYLCAKPNTEAFFGQGTRLTVV.

CDR3 sequence reads: CASSYDTYYGYTF. CDR3 nucleotide sequence: TGTGCCAGCAGTTACGACACATACTATGGCTACACCTTC. V and J are TRBV2 and TRBJ1-2; D remains ambiguous. The CDR3 totals 13 residues. The germline V and J ends were trimmed by 5 bases and 3 bases, with 10 bases remaining between them. Germline CDR1 is SNHLY and CDR2 is FYNNEI. The entire variable domain, with the rest obtained from reference TRBV2 and TRBJ1-2, is as follows: EPEVTQTPSHQVTQMGQEVILRCVPISNHLYFYWYRQILGQKVEFLVSFYNNEISEKSEIFDDQFSVERPDGSNFTLKIRSTKLEDSAMYFCASSYDTYYGYTFGSGTRLTVV.

The chain joins TRBV30 to TRBJ1-6; D is possibly TRBD1 (6 bases). The CDR3 extends over 9 amino acids. Germline CDR1 reads GTSNPN; CDR2 reads SVGIG (reference sequence). The ends were cut back, 5 bases at V and 18 bases at J, with 11 bases in the middle. The CDR3 here is CAWGQYPHF. In DNA, the CDR3 is TGTGCCTGGGGACAGTATCCCCACTTT.

The chain recombines TRBV28 with TRBJ1-2, with 7 nucleotides matching TRBD1. The ends lost 5 bases at V and 8 bases at J; junction bases unmatched: 14. The CDR3 is 15 residues long. The V gene's germline CDR1 is MDHEN and CDR2 SYDVKM. CDR3 DNA: TGTGCCAGCAGTCCTCGCTCGGACAGGTTCGCCGGCTACACCTTC. The encoded protein is CASSPRSDRFAGYTF.

V usage is TRBV28 and J usage is TRBJ2-3; D remains ambiguous. The ends were cut back, 3 bases at V and 5 bases at J, with 15 bases in the middle. Germline CDR1 is MDHEN and CDR2 is SYDVKM. This CDR3 is 15 amino acids long. CDR3 DNA: TGTGCCAGCAGTTTTAAATTCGGTTCGGGAGATACGCAGTATTTT. Protein sequence: CASSFKFGSGDTQYF. Full variable domain (remainder filled in from reference TRBV28 and TRBJ2-3): DVKVTQSSRYLVKRTGEKVFLECVQDMDHENMFWYRQDPGLGLRLIYFSYDVKMKEKGDIPEGYSVSREKKERFSLILESASTNQTSMYLCASSFKFGSGDTQYFGPGTRLTVL.

The chain uses TRBV29-1 and TRBJ1-2; the match to TRBD1 covers 9 bases. CDR3 length: 15 amino acids. CDR1 SQVTM and CDR2 ANQGSEA come from the germline V gene. The J segment lost 7 bases and the V segment lost 6 bases, leaving 15 bases of the junction unmatched. The CDR3 sequence is CSVGGAGTGKSGYTF. The CDR3 DNA reads TGCAGCGTCGGGGGGGCCGGGACAGGGAAGAGTGGCTACACCTTC.

The J gene is TRBJ2-7, the V gene TRBV5-8; a possible D gene is TRBD2 (5 bases). The CDR3 is 13 residues long. Germline CDR1 is SGHTS and CDR2 is YDEGEE. V was cut by 4 bases and J by 2 bases, with 10 bases left in between. The CDR3 coding sequence is TGTGCCAGCAGCCACGGGATTCCCTACGAGCAGTACTTC. It yields the protein CASSHGIPYEQYF.

The chain combines TRBV18 with TRBJ1-2; D not certain. Germline assignment: CDR1 KGHSH and CDR2 LQKENI. The CDR3 runs to 13 residues. The V end lost 3 bases, the J end lost 3 bases, and 8 bases lay between the germline ends. CDR3 sequence reads: CASSPGLDYGYTF. DNA of the CDR3: TGTGCCAGCTCACCCGGACTCGACTATGGCTACACCTTC.

V is TRBV6-5 and J is TRBJ1-4; possibly TRBD1 for D (5 bases). Germline V gives CDR1 MNHEY, CDR2 SVGAGI. This CDR3 region has 16 residues. Trimming took off 2 bases at V and 5 bases at J, with 15 bases between the two ends. CDR3 region: CASSYIKGQGNEKLFF. DNA of the CDR3: TGTGCCAGCAGTTACATTAAAGGGCAGGGAAATGAAAAACTGTTTTTT.

CDR3: CASSIATSPGETQYF. CDR3 coding DNA: TGTGCCAGTAGTATAGCCACTAGCCCGGGGGAGACCCAGTACTTC. The V gene is TRBV19, the J gene TRBJ2-5; D is possibly TRBD2 (6 bases). V shed 1 base and J shed 5 bases, with 14 bases lying between them. Germline V CDR1 and CDR2: LNHDA, SQIVND (reference sequence). This CDR3 is 15 amino acids long.